The sequence of this TCR beta chain was determined in a study of cytomegalovirus exposure and HLA in healthy donors. CDR3 size: 13 residues. V shed 5 bases, J shed 8 bases, and the junction held 11 bases outside the gene matches. The germline CDR1 and CDR2 sequences are SQVTM and ANQGSEA. This clone was observed a single time. Its antigen is unknown. Study-wide results and limits: Immune exposure information available was restricted to CMV serostatus. Later analysis suggested links between common viral pathogens and several top significant clusters. Among the sequence variants, a highly shared cluster was likely an artifact of sequencing. When analyzed later, a missense DCLRE1C variant was found to be linked to TCR beta V- and J-gene trimming.

60 Vbeta and 13 Jbeta primers were used in PCR. Assay used: immunoSEQ multiplex PCR; TCRdb lists only in-frame clones, some missing. This sample has approximately 130,000 clones, with around 85% found just once. Material for sequencing was PBMCs. The TCR sequence derives from a woman in her 30s in good health and CMV-seropositive. This chain connects TRBV29-1 to TRBJ1-2; TRBD1 agrees at 7 bases. CDR3 in amino acids: CSVKGQLVGGYTF. The CDR3 bases are TGCAGCGTTAAGGGACAGTTAGTCGGGGGCTACACCTTC.